One and the same sample provided the 9 T cell receptor beta chains below, sequenced in a study of blood T cell repertoires in COVID-19. TCRdb's table, derived via immunoSEQ multiplex PCR, lists solely in-frame clones and lacks some. Of approximately 220,000 clones listed, roughly 86% are singletons. The sample taken for sequencing was PBMCs or T cells enriched from blood (not recorded which). The receptors were gathered from a woman in her twenties or thirties with acute COVID-19.

This clone has a single count. The chain employs TRBV15 and TRBJ1-4; the match to TRBD1 covers 7 bases. CDR3 size: 15 residues. Losses at the gene ends were 3 bases for V and 7 bases for J; bases not matched to a gene: 8. The germline V gene encodes CDR1 LNHNV and CDR2 YYDKDF (reference sequence). Here the CDR3 reads CATSRGQSAGEKLFF. CDR3 DNA sequence: TGTGCCACCAGCAGGGGACAGAGCGCGGGTGAAAAACTGTTTTTT.

V gene TRBV27 combines with J gene TRBJ2-7, with 8 bases that match TRBD1. V dropped 2 bases and J dropped 6; count of bases not matched to a gene: 12. The CDR3 is 16 residues long. CDR1 is MNHEY and CDR2 is SMNVEV in the germline V gene (reference sequence). The CDR3 sequence: CASSLLIGTGVGEQYF. In nucleotides, the CDR3 is TGTGCCAGCAGTTTACTAATAGGGACAGGTGTCGGCGAGCAGTACTTC.

This clone has only a few counts. The chain employs TRBV7-8 and TRBJ1-4; TRBD1 matches 8 bases. J was trimmed by 8 bases and V by 5 bases; bases with no gene match: 7. CDR3 length equals 14 residues. Germline CDR1 is SGHVS and CDR2 is FQNEAQ. CDR3 sequence reads: CASSQDRVDEKLFF. In DNA form, the CDR3 reads TGTGCCAGCAGCCAGGACAGGGTGGACGAAAAACTGTTTTTT.

Turning to this clone: Different DNA sequences within this sample yield the same CDR3. V and J are TRBV11-2 and TRBJ1-2; D might be TRBD1 (5 bases). The germline CDR1 and CDR2 sequences are SGHAT and FQNNGV. Trimming took off 1 base at V and 6 bases at J, with 9 bases between the two ends. This CDR3 spans 13 amino acids. In DNA form, the CDR3 reads TGTGCCAGCAGCTTAGGTCAGGGAAATGGCTACACCTTC. Translating gives CASSLGQGNGYTF. The full variable domain, rest sourced from reference TRBV11-2 and TRBJ1-2, is EAGVAQSPRYKIIEKRQSVAFWCNPISGHATLYWYQQILGQGPKLLIQFQNNGVVDDSQLPKDRFSAERLKGVDSTLKIQPAKLEDSAVYLCASSLGQGNGYTFGSGTRLTVV.

The genes are TRBV5-1 and TRBJ1-1; TRBD1 matches 8 bases. The CDR3 extends over 15 amino acids. Germline lookup yields CDR1 SGHRS and CDR2 YFSETQ. The trim removed 6 bases at V and 1 base at J, leaving 8 bases unmatched. For the CDR3, the DNA is TGCGCCAGCACTTTTCGGACAGGGAGGAACACTGAAGCTTTCTTT. This translates into CASTFRTGRNTEAFF.

This sequence joins TRBV21-1 and TRBJ1-1. TRBV21-1 is flagged as a pseudogene. This CDR3 contains 16 residues. The CDR3 is CASSKVGNKMNTEAFF. The CDR3 coding sequence is TGTGCCAGCAGCAAAGTCGGGAACAAAATGAACACTGAAGCTTTCTTT.

The chain has TRBV10-1 and TRBJ2-2; 12 bases match TRBD2. J gave up 6 bases and V 3 bases, and 5 bases lay outside the gene matches. This CDR3 has 16 amino acids. From germline, CDR1 is WNHNN and CDR2 SYGVQD (reference sequence). The CDR3 region is CASSDLSSGGAGELFF. The CDR3 nucleotides read TGCGCCAGCAGTGACCTCTCTAGCGGGGGGGCCGGGGAGCTGTTTTTT.

The chain couples TRBV5-1 to TRBJ1-2; 10 bases match TRBD1. Losses at the gene ends were 2 bases for V and 6 bases for J; bases not matched to a gene: 7. Germline V lookup: CDR1 SGHRS, CDR2 YFSETQ. The CDR3 runs to 15 residues. The CDR3 protein is CASSLGDRGVHGYTF. In nucleotides, the CDR3 is TGCGCCAGCAGCTTAGGGGACAGGGGAGTCCATGGCTACACCTTC.

This chain joins TRBV28 and TRBJ2-7; 7 bases align to TRBD1. Germline V gives CDR1 MDHEN, CDR2 SYDVKM. V dropped 2 bases and J dropped 3; count of bases not matched to a gene: 4. The CDR3 contains 14 residues. Here the CDR3 DNA reads TGTGCCAGCAGTTTACAACAGGGGTTCTACGAGCAGTACTTC. Amino acid sequence: CASSLQQGFYEQYF.